This TCR beta chain was recorded in a study of shared clonotypes between healthy human individuals. At the level of the study: Aged 18 to 49, the donors were a couple of women and three men.

Notes on this clone: Its antigen is not known.

Genomic DNA per cell subset filled all wells of several immunoSEQ plates. Produced via immunoSEQ multiplex PCR; TCRdb's table is partial and in-frame only. This sample has some 660,000 clones, with around 73% found just once. Findings and limits, study-wide: A limitation of the genetic and exposure-history diversity represented arose from few donors.

This clonotype was sampled from a woman aged 30 to 39 in good health. Sequenced: memory CD4+ T cells sorted from blood. Described subset: CD45RA-negative fraction.

CDR3 sequence reads: CASSEGGTSGTQYF. For the CDR3, the DNA is TGTGCCAGCAGTGAAGGGGGGACTTCTGGTACGCAGTATTTT. The chain carries TRBV6-1 and TRBJ2-3; possibly TRBD2 for D (6 bases). The CDR3 extends over 14 amino acids. V gave up 1 base and J gave up 8 bases, with 13 bases separating them. Germline CDR1 reads MNHNS; CDR2 reads SASEGT.